What follows describes a single T cell receptor beta chain. The data stem from a study of blood T cell repertoires in COVID-19. About the study: Collection of acute and convalescent COVID-19 samples took place in the United States, Italy and Spain.

Method: immunoSEQ multiplex PCR; TCRdb's copy keeps in-frame clones and lacks some. The sample has a few hundred thousand clones; 80% are singletons. The CDR3 extends over 13 amino acids. The germline CDR1 and CDR2 sequences are SGHDT and YYEEEE. V shed 5 bases and J shed 10 bases, with 13 bases lying between them. The sequencing sample was made of PBMCs or T cells enriched from blood (not recorded which). The receptor was derived from a woman aged 40 to 50 with acute COVID-19. The chain links TRBV5-6 to TRBJ1-6, with a weak D call TRBD1 (6 bases). The DNA of the CDR3 is TGTGCCAGCAGATTGAACAGGGACTCACCCCTCCACTTT. It codes for CASRLNRDSPLHF. The full variable domain, its missing parts supplied by reference TRBV5-6 and TRBJ1-6, is DAGVTQSPTHLIKTRGQQVTLRCSPKSGHDTVSWYQQALGQGPQFIFQYYEEEERQRGNFPDRFSGHQFPNYSSELNVNALLLGDSALYLCASRLNRDSPLHFGNGTRLTVT.